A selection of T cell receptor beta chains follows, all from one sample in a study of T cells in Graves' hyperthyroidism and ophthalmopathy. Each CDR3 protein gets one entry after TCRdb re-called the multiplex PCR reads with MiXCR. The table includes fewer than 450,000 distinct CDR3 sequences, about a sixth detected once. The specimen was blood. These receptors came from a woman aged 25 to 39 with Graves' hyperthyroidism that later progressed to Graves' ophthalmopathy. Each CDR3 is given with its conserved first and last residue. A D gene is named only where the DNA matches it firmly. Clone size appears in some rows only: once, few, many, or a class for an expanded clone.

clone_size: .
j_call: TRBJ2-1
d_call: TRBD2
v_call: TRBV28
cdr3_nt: TGTGCCAGCAGTTCCCAAGGGGGACTAGCGGGAGGGCCATTTGGCTATGAGCAGTTCTTC
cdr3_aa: CASSSQGGLAGGPFGYEQFF

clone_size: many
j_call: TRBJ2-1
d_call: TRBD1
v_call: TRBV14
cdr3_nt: TGTGCCAGCAGCCAATTCCACAGGGGGGTAGACAATGAGCAGTTCTTC
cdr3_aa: CASSQFHRGVDNEQFF

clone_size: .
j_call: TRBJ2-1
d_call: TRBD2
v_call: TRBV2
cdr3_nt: TGTGCCAGCAGTGAAGTCGGACTAGCGGCCCGGGATGAGCAGTTCTTC
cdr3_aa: CASSEVGLAARDEQFF

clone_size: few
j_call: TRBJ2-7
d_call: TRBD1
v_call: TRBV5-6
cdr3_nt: TGTGCCAGCAGCGAGGGACAGGGACCCTACGAGCAGTACTTC
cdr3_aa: CASSEGQGPYEQYF

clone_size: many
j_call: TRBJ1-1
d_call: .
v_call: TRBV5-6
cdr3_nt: TGTGCCAGCAGCTCGGGGGGGGCGGAATGGGAAGACACTGAAGCTTTCTTT
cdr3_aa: CASSSGGAEWEDTEAFF

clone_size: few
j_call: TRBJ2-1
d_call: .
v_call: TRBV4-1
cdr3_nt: TGCGCCAGCAGCCAAGAGGCTAGCGCGACCTACAATGAGCAGTTCTTC
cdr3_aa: CASSQEASATYNEQFF

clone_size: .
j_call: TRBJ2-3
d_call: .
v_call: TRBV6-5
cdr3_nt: TGTGCCAGCAGTTATAGCGGACAGATTTCCCCTAGCACAGATACGCAGTATTTT
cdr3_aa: CASSYSGQISPSTDTQYF

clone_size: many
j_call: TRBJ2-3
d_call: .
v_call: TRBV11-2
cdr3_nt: TGTGCCAGCAGCAACCGGGACCAGTCGGGTACGCAGTATTTT
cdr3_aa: CASSNRDQSGTQYF

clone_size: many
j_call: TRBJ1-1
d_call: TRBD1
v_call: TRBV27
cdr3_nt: TGTGCCAGCAGTTTGACAGGGGGGAGGGCTGAAGCTTTCTTT
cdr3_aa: CASSLTGGRAEAFF

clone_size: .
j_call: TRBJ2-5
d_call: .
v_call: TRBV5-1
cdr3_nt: TGCGCCAGCAGCACGTATGAAGAGACCCAGTACTTC
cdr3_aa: CASSTYEETQYF

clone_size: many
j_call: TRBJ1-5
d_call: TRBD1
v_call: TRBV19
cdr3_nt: TGTGCCAGTAGTAAAGGGACAGGGAACAATCAGCCCCAGCATTTT
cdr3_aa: CASSKGTGNNQPQHF

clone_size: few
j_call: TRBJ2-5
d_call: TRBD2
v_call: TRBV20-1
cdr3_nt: TGCAGTGCTAGAATTAGCGGGATTCAAGAGACCCAGTACTTC
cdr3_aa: CSARISGIQETQYF

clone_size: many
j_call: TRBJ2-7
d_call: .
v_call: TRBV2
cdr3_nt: TGTGCCAGCAGTACTACAGGGGGCCCTAGCGGGGCCTACGAGCAGTACTTC
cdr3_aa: CASSTTGGPSGAYEQYF

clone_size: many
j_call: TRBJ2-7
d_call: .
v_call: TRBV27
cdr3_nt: TGTGCCAGCGAAGATCGAGGAGGGGGCCACGAGCAGTACTTC
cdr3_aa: CASEDRGGGHEQYF

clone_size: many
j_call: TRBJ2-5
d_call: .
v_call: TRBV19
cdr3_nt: TGTGCCAGTAGTATAGTTGTCGGGATCCCAGAGACCCAGTACTTC
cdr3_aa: CASSIVVGIPETQYF

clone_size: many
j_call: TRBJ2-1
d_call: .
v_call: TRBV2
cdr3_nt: TGTGCCAGCAGCAACAGGGACGATGAGCAGTTCTTC
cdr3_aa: CASSNRDDEQFF

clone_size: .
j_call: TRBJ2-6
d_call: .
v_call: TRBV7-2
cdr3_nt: TGTGCCAGCAGCTGGACCAGCTCTGGGGCCAACGTCCTGACTTTC
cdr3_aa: CASSWTSSGANVLTF

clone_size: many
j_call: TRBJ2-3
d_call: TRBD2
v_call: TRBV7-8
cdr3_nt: TGTGCCAGCAGCATCCTAGCGGGAGGTATTACAGATACGCAGTATTTT
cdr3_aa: CASSILAGGITDTQYF

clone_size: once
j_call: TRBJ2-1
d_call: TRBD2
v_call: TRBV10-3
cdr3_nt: TGTGCCATCAGTGACCAGGGTCTCGGGACTAGCGGGGGGAATGAGCAGTTCTTC
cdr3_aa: CAISDQGLGTSGGNEQFF

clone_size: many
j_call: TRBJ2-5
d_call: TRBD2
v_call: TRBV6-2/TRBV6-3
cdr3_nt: TGTGCCAGCAGTTACTCGAGCTCTTCGGGGGGCCAAGAGACCCAGTACTTC
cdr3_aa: CASSYSSSSGGQETQYF

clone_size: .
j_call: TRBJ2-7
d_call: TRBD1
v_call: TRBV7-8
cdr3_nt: TGTGCCAGCAGCCCTCGGACAGGGGAGCCCGGGCAGTACTTC
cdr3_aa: CASSPRTGEPGQYF

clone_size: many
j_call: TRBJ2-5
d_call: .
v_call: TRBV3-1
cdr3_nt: TGTGCCAGCAGCCAAGATCCCCAGGTGGCCCACGAGGAGACCCAGTACTTC
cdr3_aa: CASSQDPQVAHEETQYF

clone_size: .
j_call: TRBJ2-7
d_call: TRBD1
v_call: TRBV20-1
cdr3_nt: TGCAGTGCGCAAGACCGGGACAGCCTCCCCCCATACGAGCAGTACTTC
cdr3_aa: CSAQDRDSLPPYEQYF

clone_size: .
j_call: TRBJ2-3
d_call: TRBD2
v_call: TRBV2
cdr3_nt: TGTGCCAGCAGTGGACTAGCGGGAGTGGAAGATACGCAGTATTTT
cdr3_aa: CASSGLAGVEDTQYF

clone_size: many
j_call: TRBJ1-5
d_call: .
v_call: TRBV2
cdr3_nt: TGTGCCAGCACCCTTGGCAGGGAGAATCAGCCCCAGCATTTT
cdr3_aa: CASTLGRENQPQHF

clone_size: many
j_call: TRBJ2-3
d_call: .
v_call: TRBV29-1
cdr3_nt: TGCAGCGTTGTTTTGGCCAGGCGCTCCACAGATACGCAGTATTTT
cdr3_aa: CSVVLARRSTDTQYF

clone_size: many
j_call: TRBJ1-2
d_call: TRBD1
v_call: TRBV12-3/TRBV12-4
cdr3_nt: TGTGCCAGCAACTACCGGGACAGACGAAACTATGGCTACACCTTC
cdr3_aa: CASNYRDRRNYGYTF

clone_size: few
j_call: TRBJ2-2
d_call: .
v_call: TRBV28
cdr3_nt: TGTGCCAGCATGATTCAGGGAACCGGGGAGCTGTTTTTT
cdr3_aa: CASMIQGTGELFF

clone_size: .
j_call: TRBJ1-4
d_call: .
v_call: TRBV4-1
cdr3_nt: TGCGCCAGCAGCCAAGGCTTCGTCCTCAATGAAAAACTGTTTTTT
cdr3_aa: CASSQGFVLNEKLFF

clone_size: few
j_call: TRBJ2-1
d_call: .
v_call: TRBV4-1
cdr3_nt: TGCGCCAGCAGCCAAGGTGGAATAGCTTACAATGAGCAGTTCTTC
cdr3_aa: CASSQGGIAYNEQFF

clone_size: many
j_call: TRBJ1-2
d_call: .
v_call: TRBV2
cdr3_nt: TGTGCCAGCAGTGATTTAATCAGAGCTAACTATGGCTACACCTTC
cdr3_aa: CASSDLIRANYGYTF

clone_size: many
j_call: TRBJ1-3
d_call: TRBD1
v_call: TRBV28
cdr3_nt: TGTGCCAGCAGTTTTATATCAGGGGGGTTGACTGGAAACACCATATATTTT
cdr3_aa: CASSFISGGLTGNTIYF